This is a list of T cell receptor beta chains from one sample in a study of T-cell memory formation after mild COVID-19. One entry per CDR3 protein results from TCRdb running MiXCR on the 5' RACE reads. Found here are 100,000 to 150,000 distinct CDR3 sequences, 15% to 20% of them singletons; the top ten hold about 14%. Sample: PBMCs or a T cell subset sorted from them (not recorded which). These receptors were taken from an adult woman who had mild COVID-19 (a few samples of this study predate the infection). Cell type and time point are not known. The conserved cysteine and the conserved F or W are not part of the CDR3 here. Each record gives: D gene, J gene, V gene, CDR3 protein. D genes are given only for firm matches.

-,TRBJ2-3,TRBV12-3/TRBV12-4,ASSGPRGGSTDTQY
TRBD1,TRBJ2-3,TRBV7-8,ASSPRQGMIRDTQY
-,TRBJ2-2,TRBV9,ASSGYAGELF
-,TRBJ2-2,TRBV29-1,SVLSGNTGELF
TRBD2,TRBJ2-1,TRBV12-3/TRBV12-4,ASSLSGGEGNEQF
TRBD2,TRBJ2-1,TRBV6-4,ASSDSGGSNEQF
-,TRBJ1-2,TRBV12-3/TRBV12-4,ASRQGGGGYT
TRBD2,TRBJ2-1,TRBV5-1,ASSLALAGPNNEQF
TRBD1,TRBJ2-5,TRBV6-6,ASSSTGTGRGTQY
TRBD2,TRBJ2-1,TRBV6-5,ASTAGGVEQF
TRBD2,TRBJ2-3,TRBV7-7,ASSLGGGDTDTQY
TRBD2,TRBJ2-2,TRBV20-1,SARDLAGVGVGELF
-,TRBJ2-7,TRBV4-2,ASSQEMGESYEQY
-,TRBJ2-3,TRBV7-2,ASSPRRTASTDTQY
-,TRBJ2-5,TRBV5-1,ASSLGPSQETQY
-,TRBJ2-7,TRBV29-1,SVRQHYEQY
-,TRBJ1-1,TRBV27,ASSLSGGTSTEAF
-,TRBJ1-5,TRBV30,AWSGPSNQPQH
-,TRBJ1-1,TRBV13,ASSLGGPNTEAF
TRBD2,TRBJ2-1,TRBV7-6,ASSLSSGGVNEQF
TRBD2,TRBJ2-3,TRBV5-1,ASSASGRIGTDTQY
-,TRBJ2-7,TRBV7-6,ASSLASAGTYEQY
-,TRBJ2-3,TRBV15,ATSRDRDTQY
TRBD1,TRBJ2-6,TRBV9,ASSAKQGTGTGANVLT